Described below is a single T cell receptor beta chain sequence and its context. These data are taken from a study of CD8 T cells in Susac syndrome. CDR1 and CDR2 (germline): MGHRA, YSYEKL. CDR3 size: 16 residues. The V and J ends lost 0 bases and 8 bases, in that order; junction bases with no gene match: 8. Random hexamers were used to reverse transcribe an amount of roughly 0.5 to 1 ug RNA. Amplification of TCR beta CDR3 by immunoSEQ multiplex PCR spanned 54 Vbeta and 13 Jbeta. Each CDR3 protein is one row after TCRdb ran MiXCR on the immunoSEQ multiplex PCR reads. The sample yields about 250,000 distinct CDR3 sequences, roughly 95% seen once. Treatment-naive patients with stable or active relapsing-remitting disease were the multiple sclerosis controls.

Sequencing input: CD4+ T cells from PBMCs. The clonotype was recovered from a human donor with multiple sclerosis. V gene TRBV4-1 combines with J gene TRBJ2-1; 9 bases align to TRBD2. DNA for the CDR3: TGCGCCAGCAGCCAAGATGGGGCGGGAGGGAGTTATGAGCAGTTCTTC. It yields the protein CASSQDGAGGSYEQFF.